The T cell receptor (gamma chain) described here comes from a study of gamma-delta T cells after stem cell transplantation. CDR1 is GITISATS and CDR2 is ISYDGTV in the germline V gene (reference sequence). The CDR3 has 16 amino acids. A few counts support this clone. A far larger clone is one nucleotide away, so this likely arose from a read error. Other DNA variants within this sample encode the same CDR3. TCRdb reapplied CATT to the RT-PCR reads. The sample shows 300 to 450 gamma-chain clones, 2.5% of them seen only once. The source material was gamma-delta T cells. The TCR originated in a human donor. It is not recorded whose cells these are; they may come from a transplant donor. The chain links TRGV9 to TRGJP. CDR3 region: CALWEVQELGKKIKVF. The CDR3 DNA follows: TGTGCCCTGTGGGAGGTCCAAGAGTTGGGCAAAAAAATCAAGGTATTT.